This T cell receptor beta chain emerged from a study of shared clonotypes between healthy human individuals. The overall study: Each donor had three CD4 naive, three CD4 memory, two CD8 naive and one CD8 memory plate.

In the case of this clone: Its specificity is not known.

The naive CD8 fraction comprised CD45RO-negative cells positively selected for CCR7 and excluded terminally differentiated effector memory CD45RA+ cells. The study's findings and limits: Genetic and exposure-history diversity was limited by the small donor number.

Researchers divided each subset's genomic DNA evenly across several immunoSEQ plates. Profiled with immunoSEQ multiplex PCR; TCRdb holds only in-frame clones, not every one. The table includes around 600,000 clones, around 95% detected once. Material for sequencing was naive CD8+ T cells sorted from blood. This clonotype was obtained from a woman aged 30 to 39 in good health.

The chain's CDR3 is CASSLGLAGTTGELFF. The CDR3 DNA follows: TGTGCCAGCAGCTTAGGACTAGCGGGGACGACCGGGGAGCTGTTTTTT. J is TRBJ2-2 and V is TRBV7-6, with TRBD2 identical over 11 bases. Looked up from germline, CDR1 is SGHVS and CDR2 is FNYEAQ. The CDR3 is 16 residues long. V was pared by 1 base and J by 5 bases, with 3 bases of the junction left unmatched.